This T cell receptor beta chain was sequenced in a study of blood T cell repertoires in COVID-19. Study details: Sample material is recorded as cDNA or gDNA derived from T cells, B-cell-depleted T cells, or PBMCs.

As handled by the study authors: Reference gene primer amplification yielded estimated nucleated cell counts. Method: immunoSEQ multiplex PCR; TCRdb's copy keeps in-frame clones and lacks some. V, J and clone size are taken as reported in that table, and D and trimming were inferred from the DNA itself. Of about 280,000 clones listed, 88% are singletons. Participants came from 20 to 25 US areas, aged roughly 18 to 89 years. Material: PBMCs or T cells enriched from blood (not recorded which). The clonotype originates from a woman aged 25-40 years who had recovered from COVID-19.

The CDR3: CASSEGGLAYEQYF. The CDR3, as DNA: TGTGCCAGCAGCGAGGGGGGGCTTGCGTACGAGCAGTACTTC. The J gene is TRBJ2-7, the V gene TRBV9; D perhaps matches TRBD2 (7 bases). CDR1 and CDR2 (germline): SGDLS, YYNGEE. V was pared by 3 bases and J by 4 bases, with 14 bases between. This CDR3 is built from 14 residues. The entire variable domain, with the rest obtained from reference TRBV9 and TRBJ2-7, is as follows: DSGVTQTPKHLITATGQRVTLRCSPRSGDLSVYWYQQSLDQGLQFLIQYYNGEERAKGNILERFSAQQFPDLHSELNLSSLELGDSALYFCASSEGGLAYEQYFGPGTRLTVT.